The present TCR beta chain was sequenced within a study of T cells in Graves' hyperthyroidism and ophthalmopathy (dated by TCRdb to between 2018 and 2021). For the wider study: Peripheral blood samples were taken at initial diagnosis, before any treatment was given. The roughly 100 discovery patients were randomly divided into training and test sets at a 7:3 ratio. TCR V-J signatures able to tell the groups apart were searched for in a discovery cohort of around 95 patients, of whom 40 to 45 had Graves' ophthalmopathy and 57 had stable Graves' hyperthyroidism. Whether ophthalmopathy could be predicted prospectively was tested in an independent validation cohort made up of 18 to 20 hyperthyroidism patients plus 17 patients who later progressed to ophthalmopathy. According to the paper, TCR Vbeta CDR3 sequencing was carried out on about 140 peripheral blood samples, which came from under 50 ophthalmopathy, around 75 hyperthyroidism and some 17 progressor patients. After sampling, hyperthyroidism patients received methimazole starting at 30 mg daily, and ophthalmopathy patients received high-dose intravenous methylprednisolone. In addition, the study compared T-cell repertoires in thyroid tissue and in blood from roughly 6 Graves' hyperthyroidism patients. Points the paper makes about the study in general: No statistical method was used to fix the sample size in advance, and group allocation was not hidden from the investigators. In validation, progression to ophthalmopathy was predicted by the model with about 70% sensitivity and around 76% specificity, a median of approximately 6.5 months before onset. Most expanded thyroid clonotypes (frequency above 0.001) were also detected in blood, suggesting blood repertoires may reflect thyroid immune responses. Ophthalmopathy was separated from stable hyperthyroidism by a 13 V-J signature model, with 85% to 90% sensitivity and about 81% specificity obtained in cross-validation and 80%/75% obtained in testing.

From cysteine to phenylalanine, the CDR3 is 12 amino acids long. Only the CDR3 DNA is retained, 36 bases long and in frame from the first base. The V end loses 0 bases and the J end loses 6 bases, and a stretch of 6 bases separates them. From a lookup of the germline V gene, CDR1 and CDR2 are LGHNT and FRNRAP. Stable Graves' hyperthyroidism was defined as the absence of progression to ophthalmopathy over 18 months of follow-up. Hyperthyroidism patients were newly diagnosed, with disease duration under 2 months, and aged 18 to 65 years. Patients with uncontrolled infections, other autoimmune diseases, pregnancy or lactation were excluded. Diagnoses were established on the basis of clinical symptoms, serum thyroxine and TRAb, thyroid ultrasound, and orbital computed tomography. Ficoll-Paque density gradient centrifugation was used to isolate PBMCs from around 10 ml of fresh peripheral blood. Trizol reagent was used to extract total RNA, and RNA quality was then checked on an Agilent 2100 Bioanalyzer.

A note on this clonotype: Its antigen remains undetermined. Base qualities are not provided; no much larger clone lies one nucleotide away.

The TCR beta CDR3 regions were amplified from the RNA transcripts. The TCR CDR3 was subjected to a first round of RT-PCR using the HTBI primer set and the Qiagen OneStep RT-PCR kit. A second multiplex PCR round built the libraries, followed by size selection and purification. Paired-end sequencing of the libraries was performed with 100 bp reads on an Illumina HiSeq2000. The original pipeline was this. SOAPnuke was used to process the raw data, throwing out any read that contained adapters or uncalled bases, had a mean Phred below 15, or lacked an exact constant-primer or identifier match. High-quality paired reads were merged using COPE v1.2.5, and each unique nucleotide sequence was defined as a clonotype. MiTCR v1.1 was used to align the clonotypes against IMGT TRBV, TRBD and TRBJ reference segments. Analysis was restricted to V-J combinations with a frequency above 0.0001, which covered 98% to 99.2% of repertoires. The TCS score was defined as the ratio of F50 (clonal expansion) to E x V (chaos), calculated using BLOSUM62-based TCRdist between CDR3 peptides within each V-J. Welch's t-statistics and random forest reduced around 520 V-J features to 10 to 15, which were used in a naive Bayes classifier (R e1071). TCRdb ran its own pipeline on the public reads, namely fastp trimming at Q25 and MiXCR clone calling, and kept in-frame beta chains. For every CDR3 protein sequence, its rows merge into one entry that carries the most common genes and DNA. The V and J calls follow TCRdb's processing rather than the paper's. This sample holds hundreds of thousands of distinct CDR3 sequences; approximately 14% were observed only once. The ten largest clonotypes hold 10% of the sample.

The sample comprised blood. The clonotype originates from a woman aged 18 to 35 with Graves' hyperthyroidism. The V and J genes are TRBV12-5 and TRBJ2-7; a tentative D match to TRBD1 spans 6 bases. The nucleotide sequence is given as TGTGCTAGTGGTTTGGTACAGGGCGAGCAGTACTTC. Its amino acids are CASGLVQGEQYF.